This entry lists 17 T cell receptor beta chains sequenced from one sample in a study of blood T cell repertoires in COVID-19. The table came from immunoSEQ multiplex PCR; TCRdb's copy has only in-frame clones and leaves some out. The table records about 250,000 clones, 85% of them present only once. The sample was peripheral blood. These receptors all stem from a man aged 50 to 59 with COVID-19, enrolled during active disease.

The chain employs TRBV11-3 and TRBJ1-1; D not resolved. In germline, CDR1 is SGHNT, CDR2 YENEEA. CDR3 length: 14 amino acids. Between the trimmed V and J ends, which lost 3 bases and 0 bases, there was a span of 8 bases. The CDR3 protein is CASSFNSLNTEAFF. In DNA form, the CDR3 reads TGTGCCAGCAGCTTTAACAGTTTGAACACTGAAGCTTTCTTT. Supplemented by reference TRBV11-3 and TRBJ1-1, the full variable domain reads EAGVVQSPRYKIIEKKQPVAFWCNPISGHNTLYWYLQNLGQGPELLIRYENEEAVDDSQLPKDRFSAERLKGVDSTLKIQPAELGDSAVYLCASSFNSLNTEAFFGQGTRLTVV.

This clone appeared a few times. This sequence joins TRBV24-1 and TRBJ1-2, with 12 bases lining up with TRBD1. Per the germline V gene, CDR1 is KGHDR and CDR2 is SFDVKD. J lost 6 bases, V lost 5 bases, and 3 bases had no gene match. This CDR3 comprises 14 residues. CDR3 sequence: CATSGDRGRDGYTF. CDR3 coding DNA: TGTGCCACCAGTGGGGACAGGGGGCGGGATGGCTACACCTTC.

This chain connects TRBV5-1 to TRBJ2-2; 12 bases line up with TRBD1. This CDR3 contains 18 residues. The V segment lost 3 bases and the J segment 2 bases; nucleotides outside the gene matches: 8. In germline, CDR1 is SGHRS, CDR2 YFSETQ. CDR3 amino acids: CASSSYTGTGGNTGELFF. In DNA, the CDR3 is TGCGCCAGCAGCTCGTATACCGGGACAGGGGGCAACACCGGGGAGCTGTTTTTT.

This clone was seen only a few times. This chain links TRBV4-1 with TRBJ1-3; TRBD1 matches 7 bases. Trimming took 0 bases from V and 4 from J; bases not matched to a gene: 6. This CDR3 spans 16 amino acids. The germline V gene encodes CDR1 MGHRA and CDR2 YSYEKL. The CDR3: CASSQDFGGGGNTIYF. CDR3 nucleotides: TGCGCCAGCAGCCAAGATTTTGGAGGGGGCGGAAACACCATATATTTT.

In this sample, this clone turned up once. The chain carries TRBV30 and TRBJ2-3, with D possibly being TRBD1 (6 bases). Looked up from germline, CDR1 is GTSNPN and CDR2 is SVGIG (reference sequence). Trimming pared 3 bases from V and 8 bases from J, leaving 21 bases between. The CDR3 runs 15 residues. The CDR3 is CAWRLRGGAAGTQYF. CDR3 DNA: TGTGCCTGGAGGCTCCGTGGGGGCGCTGCCGGTACGCAGTATTTT.

This clone has just a few counts. The rearrangement uses TRBV18 and TRBJ2-1, with a tentative D call TRBD2 (5 bases). The V gene lost 2 bases and the J gene lost 0 bases, with 8 bases spanning the gap. Germline values: CDR1 KGHSH, CDR2 LQKENI. This CDR3 is 15 amino acids long. The CDR3 protein is CASSPTGYSYNEQFF. CDR3 bases: TGTGCCAGCTCACCAACGGGGTACTCCTACAATGAGCAGTTCTTC.

This clone was counted a single time. The chain carries TRBV18 and TRBJ2-5, with 7 bases fitting TRBD2. The CDR3 is 15 residues long. Germline-derived CDR1 and CDR2 are KGHSH and LQKENI. With V trimmed by 6 bases and J by 5 bases, 12 bases remained unmatched. CDR3 nucleotide sequence: TGTGCCAGCTCCGCGGGGGACGGACGCACGGAGACCCAGTACTTC. Protein product: CASSAGDGRTETQYF.

About this clone itself: This may come from a read error, since a much larger clone is one base off. The V call is TRBV7-6, the J call TRBJ1-6; D is uncertain. From germline, CDR1 is SGHVS and CDR2 FNYEAQ. The CDR3 sequence is 12 residues long. V gave up 2 bases and J gave up 7 bases, with 3 bases separating them. The CDR3 spells CASSLQNSPLHF. The DNA for the CDR3 is TGTGCCAGCAGCTTACAGAATTCACCCCTCCACTTT.

This clone has a single count. The chain has TRBV29-1 and TRBJ1-1; 8 nucleotides align to TRBD1. The trim removed 7 bases at V and 3 bases at J, leaving 10 bases unmatched. Germline CDR1 and CDR2: SQVTM and ANQGSEA. This CDR3 is 14 amino acids long. This CDR3 is CSAAGGRVDTEAFF. The CDR3 region has the DNA TGCAGCGCAGCAGGGGGCAGAGTGGACACTGAAGCTTTCTTT.

This clone was found once. The J gene is TRBJ1-5, the V gene TRBV4-2, with 7 bases identical to TRBD1. Germline V gives CDR1 LGHNA, CDR2 YNFKEQ. After removal of 0 bases from V and 4 bases from J, the junction contained 6 bases not matched to a gene. The CDR3 consists of 16 residues. CDR3 DNA: TGTGCCAGCAGCCAAGAACCCCAGGGGGAGAATCAGCCCCAGCATTTT. This encodes CASSQEPQGENQPQHF.

This clone was detected once. The gene calls are TRBV3-1 (or the pseudogene TRBV3-2) and TRBJ1-1; D remains ambiguous. Germline V gene sequence: CDR1 LGHDT, CDR2 YNNKEL (reference sequence). The V end was cut by 3 bases, the J end by 6 bases, with 8 bases between. The CDR3 sequence is 12 residues long. The CDR3 is CASSHWASEAFF. CDR3 DNA: TGTGCCAGCAGCCATTGGGCTTCTGAAGCTTTCTTT.

The chain joins TRBV14 to TRBJ1-2; D gene unclear. This CDR3 region has 13 residues. The V gene's germline CDR1 is SGHDN and CDR2 FVKESK. V lost 3 bases, J lost 5 bases, and 10 bases lay in between. The CDR3 protein is CASSHQRSYGYTF. CDR3 sequence (DNA): TGTGCCAGCAGCCACCAAAGGAGTTATGGCTACACCTTC.

The chain uses TRBV4-1 and TRBJ2-3; possible D gene TRBD1, 5 bases. The CDR3 is 15 amino acids. V lost 0 bases and J 2 bases, leaving 9 bases between the germline ends. Germline V gene sequence: CDR1 MGHRA, CDR2 YSYEKL. CDR3 bases: TGCGCCAGCAGCCAAGAAGGGGTCGACACAGATACGCAGTATTTT. Its protein is CASSQEGVDTDTQYF.

The rearrangement uses TRBV9 and TRBJ1-5; D remains unclear. Germline V lookup: CDR1 SGDLS, CDR2 YYNGEE. The CDR3 is 18 amino acids. V was clipped by 0 bases and J by 2 bases, with 18 bases between them. The CDR3, as DNA: TGTGCCAGCAGCGTAGAGAAGAACTTGGGCGTCGGCAATCAGCCCCAGCATTTT. Amino acid sequence: CASSVEKNLGVGNQPQHF.

The chain carries TRBV11-2 and TRBJ1-4, with D perhaps TRBD1 (5 bases). The CDR3 consists of 13 residues. Germline CDR1 SGHAT, CDR2 FQNNGV. V dropped 5 bases and J dropped 4 bases, with 8 bases sitting between them. CDR3 coding DNA: TGTGCCAGCAGCCGACAGAATAATGAAAAACTGTTTTTT. This sequence encodes CASSRQNNEKLFF.

CDR3 sequence reads: CAWSPTGQADTEAFF. CDR3 coding DNA: TGTGCCTGGAGCCCCACCGGACAGGCGGACACTGAAGCTTTCTTT. The chain has TRBV30 and TRBJ1-1, with 7 bases aligning to TRBD1. Germline CDR1 GTSNPN, CDR2 SVGIG (reference sequence). The CDR3 extends over 15 amino acids. V shed 3 bases and J 3 bases; nucleotides not matched to a gene: 10.

The chain joins TRBV30 to TRBJ1-6, with TRBD1 as a possible D gene (5 bases). V was trimmed by 0 bases and J by 9 bases, leaving 15 bases between them. CDR3 length: 15 amino acids. Germline V lookup: CDR1 GTSNPN, CDR2 SVGIG (reference sequence). DNA for the CDR3: TGTGCCTGGAGTGTACCCGACAGATTCGGTTCACCCCTCCACTTT. This gives the protein CAWSVPDRFGSPLHF.